A single sample gave rise to the 26 T cell receptor beta chains below, sequenced in a study of blood T cell repertoires in COVID-19. Profiling relied on immunoSEQ multiplex PCR, and the TCRdb table lists in-frame clones only, not all of them. The sample shows more than 110,000 clones, roughly 90% of them seen only once. Material for sequencing was peripheral blood. These receptors came from a man aged 55 to 70 with active or convalescent COVID-19.

This chain connects TRBV29-1 to TRBJ2-5; D is uncertain. In germline, CDR1 is SQVTM, CDR2 ANQGSEA. The CDR3 spans 14 residues. Trimming left V 1 base short and J 4 bases short, with 13 bases between. The CDR3 here is CSVEVMNSGETQYF. CDR3 coding DNA: TGCAGCGTTGAAGTGATGAACAGTGGAGAGACCCAGTACTTC.

The rearrangement joins TRBV28 to TRBJ1-3; D gene uncertain. Trimming removed 8 bases at V and 0 bases at J, with 17 bases between. Germline V gives CDR1 MDHEN, CDR2 SYDVKM. This CDR3 comprises 16 residues. The DNA of the CDR3 is TGTGCCAGCGGCTCGGGGATAGGTTCCTCTGGAAACACCATATATTTT. This encodes CASGSGIGSSGNTIYF.

This chain connects TRBV7-9 to TRBJ1-1; D remains ambiguous. The CDR3 runs 13 residues. V was shortened by 3 bases and J by 3 bases, with 8 bases between the two germline ends. The germline V gene has CDR1 SEHNR and CDR2 FQNEAQ (reference sequence). The CDR3 nucleotides read TGTGCCAGCAGCTTTACCACAGACACTGAAGCTTTCTTT. Its protein product is CASSFTTDTEAFF.

The J gene is TRBJ2-1, the V gene TRBV15, with 9 bases identical to TRBD1. CDR1 and CDR2 from the germline V gene are LNHNV and YYDKDF (reference sequence). The V segment lost 0 bases and the J segment 5 bases; nucleotides outside the gene matches: 5. The CDR3 is 16 amino acids. The CDR3 is CATSRDIRDRDNEQFF. Written as DNA, the CDR3 is TGTGCCACCAGCAGAGATATCCGGGACAGGGACAATGAGCAGTTCTTC.

This clone appeared a few times. The chain employs TRBV30 and TRBJ1-1; D gene uncertain. The germline CDR1 and CDR2 sequences are GTSNPN and SVGIG (reference sequence). The CDR3 loop spans 14 amino acids. V lost 1 base to trimming and J lost 4 bases, with 13 bases between them. The CDR3 DNA reads TGTGCCTGGAGTGGGACGCTTGGAGGCACTGAAGCTTTCTTT. Translation: CAWSGTLGGTEAFF.

The chain recombines TRBV6-5 with TRBJ1-3, with D perhaps matching TRBD1 (6 bases). V was clipped by 4 bases and J by 7 bases, with 14 bases between them. The CDR3 is made up of 14 amino acids. Germline CDR1 and CDR2: MNHEY and SVGAGI. The CDR3 coding sequence is TGTGCCAGCAGTTTAAGCAGGGGCCCGAACACCATATATTTT. Translated, it gives CASSLSRGPNTIYF.

The chain combines TRBV4-1 with TRBJ2-5, with D possibly being TRBD2 (7 bases). Germline V gene lookup returns CDR1 MGHRA and CDR2 YSYEKL. This CDR3 has 16 residues. Trimming left V 5 bases short and J 4 bases short, with 20 bases between. CDR3 loop: CASSKRTTGGGETQYF. CDR3 nucleotides: TGCGCCAGCAGCAAACGGACGACAGGCGGGGGAGAGACCCAGTACTTC.

The chain links TRBV6-5 to TRBJ1-1, with 8 bases identical to TRBD1. V dropped 0 bases and J dropped 6; count of bases not matched to a gene: 3. The CDR3 totals 14 residues. Germline-derived CDR1 and CDR2 are MNHEY and SVGAGI. In DNA, the CDR3 is TGTGCCAGCAGTTACTCAACAGGGGGGGCTGAAGCTTTCTTT. The encoded protein is CASSYSTGGAEAFF.

The J gene is TRBJ2-1, the V gene TRBV18, with 11 bases identical to TRBD2. Germline-derived CDR1 and CDR2 are KGHSH and LQKENI. Trimming took 0 bases from V and 8 from J; bases not matched to a gene: 0. CDR3 length equals 14 residues. The CDR3 nucleotides are TGTGCCAGCTCACCACCTAGCGGGAGGGATGAGCAGTTCTTC. Its protein is CASSPPSGRDEQFF.

The DNA for the CDR3 is TGTGCCAGCAGAAACTTAGCGGGAGTGGATACGCAGTATTTT. This gives the protein CASRNLAGVDTQYF. V gene TRBV7-2 combines with J gene TRBJ2-3, with TRBD2 identical over 9 bases. The CDR3 has 14 amino acids. Looked up from germline, CDR1 is SGHTA and CDR2 is FQGNSA. Unmatched junction bases numbered 7, after V lost 6 bases and J lost 6 bases.

The rearrangement joins TRBV6-5 to TRBJ2-1; 8 bases fit TRBD2. The CDR3 is 11 amino acids. From germline, CDR1 is MNHEY and CDR2 SVGAGI. The CDR3 DNA sequence: TGTGCGGCGGGCGGGAGGAATGAGCAGTTCTTC. Translated: CAAGGRNEQFF.

The V gene is TRBV7-3, the J gene TRBJ2-1; 13 nucleotides line up with TRBD2. This CDR3 spans 17 amino acids. V shed 1 base and J 4 bases; nucleotides not matched to a gene: 4. From germline, CDR1 is SGHTA and CDR2 FQGTGA. The CDR3 sequence is CASSLKRTSGSYNEQFF. The CDR3 bases are TGTGCCAGCAGCTTAAAGCGGACTAGCGGGAGTTACAATGAGCAGTTCTTC.

The chain couples TRBV9 to TRBJ1-4; 10 bases are a match to TRBD1. CDR1 and CDR2 from the germline V gene are SGDLS and YYNGEE. The CDR3 sequence is 16 residues long. V shed 1 base and J 7 bases; nucleotides not matched to a gene: 7. As DNA, the CDR3 is TGTGCCAGCAGCGTATCCCCGACAGGGGGCCTTGAAAAACTGTTTTTT. Protein sequence: CASSVSPTGGLEKLFF.

The chain employs TRBV18 and TRBJ1-1; TRBD1 agrees at 10 bases. Looked up from germline, CDR1 is KGHSH and CDR2 is LQKENI. CDR3 size: 16 residues. The V segment lost 6 bases and the J segment 1 base; nucleotides outside the gene matches: 8. CDR3 bases: TGTGCCAGCTCCCCCTCGGGACAGGGGCAGAACACTGAAGCTTTCTTT. As protein: CASSPSGQGQNTEAFF.

This chain uses TRBV28 with TRBJ1-2, with 7 nucleotides matching TRBD1. CDR1 is MDHEN, CDR2 SYDVKM, per germline. V lost 3 bases to trimming and J lost 5 bases; unmatched junction nucleotides: 6. The CDR3 runs 14 residues. The CDR3 bases are TGTGCCAGCAGTTTTTTGACAGGGTTGTATGGCTACACCTTC. Translated, it gives CASSFLTGLYGYTF.

The J gene is TRBJ2-5, the V gene TRBV20-1, with TRBD2 as a possible D gene (5 bases). The CDR3 is 12 amino acids. Per the germline V gene, CDR1 is DFQATT and CDR2 is SNEGSKA (reference sequence). Trimming pared 6 bases from V and 5 bases from J, leaving 13 bases between. CDR3 region: CSASGGGETQYF. In nucleotides, the CDR3 is TGCAGTGCCAGTGGCGGCGGGGAGACCCAGTACTTC.

This chain uses TRBV9 with TRBJ1-2; 7 bases fit TRBD1. With V trimmed by 4 bases and J by 8 bases, 14 bases remained unmatched. Germline V gene sequence: CDR1 SGDLS, CDR2 YYNGEE. The CDR3 extends over 15 amino acids. CDR3 in DNA: TGTGCCAGCAGCACCCCGGGACAGCTCATTGGGGGCTACACCTTC. Amino acids: CASSTPGQLIGGYTF.

The chain recombines TRBV7-2 with TRBJ2-7, with D hard to call. Trimming shortened V by 2 bases and J by 3 bases, and 11 bases separated the two germline ends. The CDR3 is 14 amino acids. CDR1 and CDR2 from the germline V gene are SGHTA and FQGNSA. Here the CDR3 DNA reads TGTGCCAGCAGCTTACACGCGGTCAACTACGAGCAGTACTTC. This gives the protein CASSLHAVNYEQYF.

CDR3 nucleotide sequence: TGTGCCAGCAGCTTCGTGCGCTCTAACTATGGCTACACCTTC. Protein product: CASSFVRSNYGYTF. This chain links TRBV7-2 with TRBJ1-2, with D hard to call. V dropped 3 bases and J dropped 0 bases, with 8 bases sitting between them. Looked up from germline, CDR1 is SGHTA and CDR2 is FQGNSA. This CDR3 spans 14 amino acids.

The V gene is TRBV6-5, the J gene TRBJ1-4; TRBD1 might be the D (5 bases). Between the trimmed V and J ends, which lost 10 bases and 8 bases, there was a span of 23 bases. Germline V gene lookup returns CDR1 MNHEY and CDR2 SVGAGI. The CDR3 has 15 amino acids. The CDR3 DNA follows: TGTGCCACCGCTCGGAGTCGGGACTCTCGGGAAAAACTGTTTTTT. As protein: CATARSRDSREKLFF.

This clone has a single count. The rearrangement uses TRBV6-5 and TRBJ2-7; 8 nucleotides align to TRBD1. Trimming removed 7 bases from V and 5 bases from J; junction bases left unmatched: 7. The germline V gene has CDR1 MNHEY and CDR2 SVGAGI. The CDR3 is made up of 13 amino acids. In DNA form, the CDR3 reads TGTGCCAGCACCCCGACAGGGGCCAACGAGCAGTACTTC. Protein product: CASTPTGANEQYF.

The chain combines TRBV10-1 with TRBJ1-5, with TRBD1 matching over 8 bases. This CDR3 is 17 amino acids long. Germline V gene sequence: CDR1 WNHNN, CDR2 SYGVQD (reference sequence). V lost 11 bases to trimming and J lost 0 bases; unmatched junction nucleotides: 15. CDR3 DNA: TGCGCCGCCGTCGGGGACAGGCTAACCTATAGCAATCAGCCCCAGCATTTT. Encoded protein: CAAVGDRLTYSNQPQHF.

The chain is built from TRBV11-2 and TRBJ2-3; D is perhaps TRBD2 (5 bases). V dropped 4 bases and J dropped 9 bases, with 20 bases sitting between them. There are 15 residues in the CDR3. CDR1 and CDR2 from the germline V gene are SGHAT and FQNNGV. The CDR3 DNA is TGTGCCAGCAGCTCAACCGACCCGGGGAGAGACACGCAGTATTTT. Protein: CASSSTDPGRDTQYF.

CDR3 sequence: CASTPGRAGGSYTF. The CDR3 bases are TGTGCCAGTACCCCAGGCCGGGCCGGCGGGAGCTACACCTTC. This chain uses TRBV19 with TRBJ1-2; D remains ambiguous. Germline CDR1 and CDR2: LNHDA and SQIVND (reference sequence). The V gene lost 7 bases and the J gene lost 9 bases, with 21 bases spanning the gap. This CDR3 region has 14 residues. The entire variable domain, with the rest obtained from reference TRBV19 and TRBJ1-2, is as follows: DGGITQSPKYLFRKEGQNVTLSCEQNLNHDAMYWYRQDPGQGLRLIYYSQIVNDFQKGDIAEGYSVSREKKESFPLTVTSAQKNPTAFYLCASTPGRAGGSYTFGSGTRLTVV.

The chain carries TRBV7-3 and TRBJ1-2, with a weak D call TRBD1 (6 bases). Between the trimmed V and J ends, which lost 3 bases and 5 bases, there was a span of 19 bases. This CDR3 is 16 amino acids long. Germline V lookup: CDR1 SGHTA, CDR2 FQGTGA. The CDR3 sequence is CASSFRRQESLYGYTF. CDR3 coding DNA: TGTGCCAGCAGCTTCCGACGACAGGAGAGCTTATATGGCTACACCTTC. The full variable domain, with the rest looked up from reference TRBV7-3 and TRBJ1-2, is GAGVSQTPSNKVTEKGKYVELRCDPISGHTALYWYRQSLGQGPEFLIYFQGTGAADDSGLPNDRFFAVRPEGSVSTLKIQRTERGDSAVYLCASSFRRQESLYGYTFGSGTRLTVV.

This CDR3 reads CASSSPTGKAYEQYF. Written as DNA, the CDR3 is TGTGCCAGCAGCTCACCGACAGGGAAGGCCTACGAGCAGTACTTC. This sequence joins TRBV7-9 and TRBJ2-7; 7 bases align to TRBD1. Germline assignment: CDR1 SEHNR and CDR2 FQNEAQ (reference sequence). J gave up 2 bases and V 4 bases, and 8 bases lay outside the gene matches. The CDR3 length is 15 residues.